A selection of T cell receptor beta chains follows, all from one sample in a study of identical twins. Using its own MiXCR run on the 5' RACE reads, TCRdb lists one record per CDR3 protein. The table lists 600,000 to 850,000 distinct CDR3 sequences, roughly 20% of them singletons. This same sample was also taken into another study, of T cells expressing NK-cell markers.

Sequencing was carried out using PBMCs. Source of these receptors: a woman aged 18-29 years in good health. CDR3s include the opening cysteine and the closing phenylalanine or tryptophan. The order of the fields is D gene, J gene, V gene, clone size, CDR3 protein, CDR3 DNA. The D gene is left open where the match is weak. Not all rows give a size; the values are once, few, many and, for expanded clones, a class.

>TRBD2|TRBJ2-5|TRBV10-3|few
CAISEPSGDETQYF
TGTGCCATCAGTGAGCCTAGCGGGGATGAGACCCAGTACTTC
>TRBD2|TRBJ2-1|TRBV4-2|NA
CASSQDWGTREGGEQFF
TGTGCCAGCAGCCAAGATTGGGGGACTAGGGAAGGAGGTGAGCAGTTCTTC
>NA|TRBJ1-1|TRBV4-2|NA
CASSQVFRGDTEAFF
TGTGCCAGCAGCCAAGTTTTCCGGGGAGACACTGAAGCTTTCTTT
>NA|TRBJ2-7|TRBV12-3/TRBV12-4|few
CASSFPGNEQYF
TGTGCCAGCAGTTTTCCAGGGAACGAGCAGTACTTC
>NA|TRBJ1-3|TRBV5-1|few
CASSPGRALGDTIYF
TGCGCCAGCAGCCCCGGCCGAGCCTTGGGGGACACCATATATTTT
>NA|TRBJ1-2|TRBV3-1|NA
CASRRLGESDYGYTF
TGTGCCAGCAGACGACTTGGGGAATCGGACTATGGCTACACCTTC
>NA|TRBJ2-1|TRBV7-9|NA
CASRGDLNEQFF
TGTGCCAGCAGGGGGGACCTCAATGAGCAGTTCTTC
>TRBD2|TRBJ2-1|TRBV20-1|NA
CSARDLLAVAYNEQFF
TGCAGTGCTAGAGATCTACTAGCGGTAGCCTACAATGAGCAGTTCTTC
>NA|TRBJ2-5|TRBV11-2|few
CASSPKQETQYF
TGTGCCAGCAGCCCGAAGCAAGAGACCCAGTACTTC
>NA|TRBJ2-3|TRBV9|NA
CASSVAGGRNTDTQYF
TGTGCCAGCAGCGTAGCAGGTGGCAGGAACACAGATACGCAGTATTTT
>NA|TRBJ2-1|TRBV4-3|NA
CASSQARDEQFF
TGCGCCAGCAGCCAAGCGAGGGATGAGCAGTTCTTC
>NA|TRBJ2-7|TRBV10-2|NA
CASRSLERYEQYF
TGCGCCAGCAGATCTCTAGAGCGGTACGAGCAGTACTTC
>NA|TRBJ2-5|TRBV15|few
CATSRVRGRLETQYF
TGTGCCACCAGCAGAGTTAGAGGGAGACTGGAGACCCAGTACTTC
>NA|TRBJ2-4|TRBV12-3/TRBV12-4|few
CASTLDGVAKNIQYF
TGTGCCAGCACCTTGGACGGGGTAGCCAAAAACATTCAGTACTTC
>NA|TRBJ1-1|TRBV7-9|few
CASSFVTGTEAFF
TGTGCCAGCAGCTTCGTAACCGGGACGGAAGCTTTCTTT
>NA|TRBJ2-7|TRBV20-1|many
CSAAGPSYEQYF
TGCAGTGCCGCCGGGCCGAGCTACGAGCAGTACTTC
>NA|TRBJ2-5|TRBV5-1|NA
CASSLEGGGVETQYF
TGCGCCAGCAGCTTGGAAGGCGGGGGCGTGGAGACCCAGTACTTC
>NA|TRBJ2-1|TRBV18|NA
CASSPTGSGEQFF
TGTGCCAGCTCACCCACCGGTAGTGGTGAGCAGTTCTTC
>NA|TRBJ2-5|TRBV5-1|many
CASSLPQETQYF
TGTGCCAGCAGCCTCCCCCAAGAGACCCAGTACTTC
>NA|TRBJ2-7|TRBV12-3/TRBV12-4|NA
CASSRPSLYEQYF
TGTGCCAGCAGTAGACCCTCCCTCTACGAGCAGTACTTC
>NA|TRBJ2-7|TRBV10-3|NA
CAMRTDSSYEQYF
TGTGCCATGAGGACGGATAGCTCCTACGAGCAGTACTTC
>TRBD1|TRBJ1-2|TRBV12-3/TRBV12-4|few
CASKTGFGGYTF
TGTGCCAGTAAGACAGGGTTTGGTGGCTACACCTTC
>TRBD2|TRBJ2-2|TRBV20-1|NA
CSASNLAGDTGELFF
TGCAGTGCTAGTAACCTAGCGGGGGACACCGGGGAGCTGTTTTTT
>TRBD2|TRBJ2-3|TRBV6-1|few
CASRGPAGVRTDTQYF
TGTGCCTCCAGAGGACCAGCGGGAGTACGGACAGATACGCAGTATTTT
>TRBD2|TRBJ2-2|TRBV12-3/TRBV12-4|few
CATSGRVVAFTGELFF
TGTGCGACTAGCGGGAGGGTAGTGGCGTTCACCGGGGAGCTGTTTTTT
>NA|TRBJ1-4|TRBV15|NA
CATRGQTYNEKLFF
TGTGCCACTCGCGGACAGACTTATAATGAAAAACTGTTTTTT
>NA|TRBJ2-3|TRBV6-1|NA
CASSKTGTSTDTQYF
TGTGCCAGCAGCAAGACAGGAACTAGCACAGATACGCAGTATTTT
>NA|TRBJ1-1|TRBV27|few
CASSLNNGGTEAFF
TGTGCCAGCAGTTTAAACAATGGAGGCACTGAAGCTTTCTTT
>NA|TRBJ2-1|TRBV6-5|few
CASIGREGEQFF
TGTGCCAGCATTGGACGGGAAGGGGAGCAGTTCTTC
>NA|TRBJ1-3|TRBV3-1|NA
CASSEGIGGNTIYF
TGTGCCAGCAGCGAGGGCATCGGGGGAAACACCATATATTTT
>NA|TRBJ1-4|TRBV20-1|few
CSARDVEGRIIF
TGCAGTGCTAGAGATGTGGAGGGACGGATAATTTTT
>NA|TRBJ2-1|TRBV24-1|NA
CATSVGDLGNEQFF
TGTGCCACCAGTGTCGGGGATTTAGGGAATGAGCAGTTCTTC
>NA|TRBJ2-5|TRBV9|many
CASRPGVGETQYF
TGTGCCAGCAGACCCGGGGTGGGGGAGACCCAGTACTTC
>NA|TRBJ2-3|TRBV12-3/TRBV12-4|NA
CASSSVAGGTDTQYF
TGTGCCAGCAGTTCAGTTGCCGGGGGAACAGATACGCAGTATTTT
>TRBD1|TRBJ2-2|TRBV5-1|NA
CASSLATDRERRLTGELFF
TGCGCCAGCAGCTTGGCAACGGACAGGGAGAGGAGACTTACCGGGGAGCTGTTTTTT
>NA|TRBJ2-1|TRBV9|NA
CASSDPGGGYNEQFF
TGTGCCAGCAGCGATCCGGGGGGCGGTTACAATGAGCAGTTCTTC
>NA|TRBJ2-3|TRBV6-5|many
CASSFRGDTQYF
TGTGCCAGCAGTTTCCGGGGAGATACGCAGTATTTT
>TRBD2|TRBJ2-5|TRBV20-1|NA
CSARGLAELQETQYF
TGCAGTGCTAGGGGACTAGCGGAGCTTCAAGAGACCCAGTACTTC
>TRBD1|TRBJ1-2|TRBV6-1|few
CASSEDRGRHYGYTF
TGTGCCAGCAGTGAGGACAGGGGGCGTCACTATGGCTACACCTTC
>NA|TRBJ2-2|TRBV30|NA
CAWSYLRGRTTGELFF
TGTGCCTGGAGCTACCTCAGGGGCCGAACCACCGGGGAGCTGTTTTTT
>TRBD2|TRBJ2-3|TRBV29-1|NA
CSVEGSGITDTQYF
TGCAGCGTTGAAGGTAGCGGGATCACAGATACGCAGTATTTT
>NA|TRBJ1-5|TRBV9|NA
CASSVGGAGNQPQHF
TGTGCCAGCAGCGTAGGCGGTGCAGGCAATCAGCCCCAGCATTTT
>TRBD1|TRBJ2-1|TRBV18|NA
CASSPGQGLPNEQFF
TGTGCCAGCTCACCGGGACAGGGTCTGCCTAATGAGCAGTTCTTC
>NA|TRBJ1-1|TRBV5-1|few
CASMTGHDGAEAFF
TGCGCCAGCATGACGGGACACGATGGAGCTGAAGCTTTCTTT
>NA|TRBJ2-4|TRBV2|NA
CASSEFVGAWAKNIQYF
TGTGCCAGCAGTGAATTTGTGGGGGCATGGGCCAAAAACATTCAGTACTTC
>NA|TRBJ2-2|TRBV5-6|few
CATVRAENTGELFF
TGTGCCACCGTGCGAGCGGAGAACACCGGGGAGCTGTTTTTT
>NA|TRBJ2-3|TRBV11-2|NA
CASKFRGVTDTQYF
TGTGCCAGCAAATTCAGGGGGGTCACAGATACGCAGTATTTT
>NA|TRBJ2-7|TRBV20-1|few
CSASDVVGLNSYEQYF
TGCAGTGCTAGCGATGTTGTAGGCTTGAACTCCTACGAGCAGTACTTC
>TRBD2|TRBJ2-1|TRBV3-1|NA
CASSPSGEEQFF
TGTGCCAGCAGCCCAAGCGGGGAGGAGCAGTTCTTC
>NA|TRBJ1-6|TRBV5-5|NA
CASSLGGLNSPLHF
TGTGCCAGCAGCTTGGGAGGGTTGAATTCACCCCTCCACTTT
>NA|TRBJ2-3|TRBV9|NA
CASSGSLDTQYF
TGTGCCAGCAGCGGGTCTCTAGATACGCAGTATTTT
>TRBD1|TRBJ2-2|TRBV15|few
CATSREGTGIGELFF
TGTGCCACCAGCAGAGAGGGGACAGGGATCGGGGAGCTGTTTTTT
>NA|TRBJ2-5|TRBV6-2/TRBV6-3|few
CSQQQRAQETQYF
TGTTCGCAGCAGCAGAGGGCTCAAGAGACCCAGTACTTC
>TRBD2|TRBJ2-1|TRBV20-1|NA
CSARDPELAGAHEQFF
TGCAGTGCTAGAGATCCCGAACTAGCGGGAGCTCATGAGCAGTTCTTC
>TRBD2|TRBJ2-1|TRBV7-9|NA
CASSNSGRGGDNEQFF
TGTGCCAGCAGCAACTCCGGGCGGGGGGGCGACAATGAGCAGTTCTTC
>NA|TRBJ2-7|TRBV5-1|NA
CASSFDIYEQYF
TGCGCCAGCAGCTTTGACATCTACGAGCAGTACTTC
>NA|TRBJ2-3|TRBV3-1|NA
CASSQEPPLAQYF
TGTGCCAGCAGCCAAGAACCACCTCTCGCGCAGTATTTT
>NA|TRBJ2-1|TRBV20-1|NA
CSARGGTYEQFF
TGCAGTGCTAGAGGTGGGACTTATGAGCAGTTCTTC
>NA|TRBJ2-2|TRBV6-2/TRBV6-3|few
CASYRTGELFF
TGTGCCAGCTATCGAACCGGGGAGCTGTTTTTT
>NA|TRBJ2-2|TRBV5-1|NA
CASRESGTGELFF
TGCGCCAGCAGGGAGTCAGGCACCGGGGAGCTGTTTTTT